This T cell receptor beta chain is from a study of cytomegalovirus exposure and HLA in healthy donors. On the study more broadly: Sequencing of 150 million to 200 million T cells in an earlier analysis found 100 million to 140 million unique TCR beta sequences. Study-wide findings and caveats: In vitro experiments confirmed that a few CMV-associated chains were specific for CMV antigens.

The CDR3 runs 13 residues. In germline, CDR1 is LNHDA, CDR2 SQIVND (reference sequence). Trimming removed 9 bases at V and 1 base at J, with 9 bases between. As for this clone: The antigen remains undetermined.

The PCR used 60 Vbeta and 13 Jbeta primers. Clones were sequenced by immunoSEQ multiplex PCR, and TCRdb holds only the in-frame ones, with some missing. Of some 140,000 clones detected, roughly 78% appear once; the ten largest clones hold under 5.5%. The sequence came from a man in his thirties or forties in good health. Input material: PBMCs. This chain connects TRBV19 to TRBJ1-4; weak D call: TRBD1 (5 bases). CDR3 nucleotides: TGTGCCAGCCAGGGTTTAACTAATGAAAAACTGTTTTTT. Translation: CASQGLTNEKLFF.